The entry that follows covers one T cell receptor beta chain sequence. These data come from a study of metastatic and nonmetastatic thyroid tumors. Looking at the study overall: Repertoires of blood and of tissue (tumor or nodule) from malignant and benign thyroid patients were compared.

In the original analysis: The distant-metastasis classifier for papillary thyroid cancer was built from CDR3 differences across clinicopathological groups. TCRdb re-called the PCR reads via MiXCR. The V and J calls and clone size come from TCRdb's table, not from the authors' own analysis. This table holds 35,000 to 50,000 clones, roughly 18% found once. Until they underwent thyroid surgery, no patient had received any treatment. The TCR comes from a female donor with papillary thyroid cancer or a benign thyroid nodule (not recorded which). Some clones in this sample may be carry-over from other donors' samples. The sequenced material came from blood.

CDR3 bases: TGTGCCAGCAGCCGGACTAGCGGGAGTTGGTCTGCCGGGGAGCTGTTTTTT. This codes for CASSRTSGSWSAGELFF. This chain links TRBV11-2 with TRBJ2-2; TRBD2 aligns across 13 bases. Per the germline V gene, CDR1 is SGHAT and CDR2 is FQNNGV. Trimming at V came to 5 bases and at J to 6 bases, leaving 9 bases not matched to a gene. The CDR3 runs 17 residues. The full variable domain, rest sourced from reference TRBV11-2 and TRBJ2-2, is EAGVAQSPRYKIIEKRQSVAFWCNPISGHATLYWYQQILGQGPKLLIQFQNNGVVDDSQLPKDRFSAERLKGVDSTLKIQPAKLEDSAVYLCASSRTSGSWSAGELFFGEGSRLTVL.